These 18 T cell receptor beta chains originate from one sample sequenced in a study of CD8 T cells in Susac syndrome. RNA in amounts of roughly 0.5 to 1 ug was reverse transcribed with random hexamers. TCRdb fed the immunoSEQ multiplex PCR reads into MiXCR, producing one record per CDR3 protein. Of roughly 150,000 distinct CDR3 sequences listed, about 95% were seen once; the top ten hold 0.16%. Input material: CD4+ T cells from PBMCs. The receptors here all came from a human donor with Susac syndrome.

The chain links TRBV27 to TRBJ2-7; TRBD2 matches 13 bases. The V gene's germline CDR1 is MNHEY and CDR2 SMNVEV (reference sequence). The CDR3 has 15 residues. V was pared by 6 bases and J by 4 bases, with 6 bases of the junction left unmatched. The CDR3 DNA sequence: TGTGCCAGCAGGCGAGGGACTAGCGGGGAATACGAGCAGTACTTC. Protein: CASRRGTSGEYEQYF.

The rearrangement joins TRBV7-9 to TRBJ2-7; D perhaps matches TRBD1 (6 bases). The CDR3 totals 12 residues. Trimming pared 2 bases from V and 9 bases from J, leaving 11 bases between. Germline CDR1 reads SEHNR; CDR2 reads FQNEAQ (reference sequence). The CDR3 reads CASSLRDKGQYF. The CDR3 region has the DNA TGTGCCAGCAGCTTACGGGACAAAGGGCAGTACTTC.

V usage is TRBV20-1 and J usage is TRBJ2-7; maybe TRBD2 (5 bases). The germline V and J ends were trimmed by 2 bases and 5 bases, with 16 bases remaining between them. CDR1 DFQATT and CDR2 SNEGSKA come from the germline V gene (reference sequence). CDR3 length: 14 amino acids. CDR3 in DNA: TGCAGTGCTAGAAGACCGGAGGCAACAGACGAGCAGTACTTC. This encodes CSARRPEATDEQYF.

The rearrangement links TRBV12-3 or TRBV12-4 to TRBJ2-6; TRBD2 matches at 7 bases. CDR3 length: 16 residues. The V segment lost 3 bases and the J segment 4 bases; nucleotides outside the gene matches: 6. CDR3 in amino acids: CASSFVGGTGANVLTF. The CDR3 nucleotides read TGTGCCAGCAGTTTTGTGGGGGGGACGGGGGCCAACGTCCTGACTTTC.

This rearrangement joins TRBV30 to TRBJ1-1; the D gene is possibly TRBD1 (5 bases). Per germline, CDR1 GTSNPN and CDR2 SVGIG (reference sequence). The CDR3 extends over 12 amino acids. V gave up 4 bases and J gave up 2 bases, with 8 bases separating them. The CDR3 DNA reads TGTGCCTGGAACGGGACTAACACTGAAGCTTTCTTT. Translation gives CAWNGTNTEAFF.

The chain employs TRBV7-2 and TRBJ2-7; 15 bases match TRBD2. Germline lookup yields CDR1 SGHTA and CDR2 FQGNSA. The CDR3 consists of 15 residues. Trimming removed 5 bases from V and 3 bases from J; junction bases left unmatched: 2. CDR3 nucleotide sequence: TGTGCCAGCAGCCAGGGACTAGCGGGGGGCTACGAGCAGTACTTC. Its translation is CASSQGLAGGYEQYF. Complete variable domain (other parts from reference TRBV7-2 and TRBJ2-7): GAGVSQSPSNKVTEKGKDVELRCDPISGHTALYWYRQSLGQGLEFLIYFQGNSAPDKSGLPSDRFSAERTGGSVSTLTIQRTQQEDSAVYLCASSQGLAGGYEQYFGPGTRLTVT.

This chain uses TRBV29-1 with TRBJ2-1; TRBD2 agrees at 10 bases. V dropped 4 bases and J dropped 3; count of bases not matched to a gene: 9. CDR3 length: 16 amino acids. Germline CDR1 SQVTM, CDR2 ANQGSEA. The CDR3 DNA follows: TGCAGCGTTGTAGTAGCGGGGGGCCGGAACTACAATGAGCAGTTCTTC. Translated: CSVVVAGGRNYNEQFF.

V and J are TRBV19 and TRBJ1-5, with D tentatively TRBD1 (5 bases). Between the trimmed V and J ends, which lost 8 bases and 0 bases, there was a span of 11 bases. The CDR3 has 14 residues. Germline CDR1 LNHDA, CDR2 SQIVND (reference sequence). The CDR3 bases are TGTGCCAGTGGGGACCTCTATAGCAATCAGCCCCAGCATTTT. Translated: CASGDLYSNQPQHF.

This chain links TRBV18 with TRBJ1-2; no definite D call. Trimming stripped 2 bases from V and 6 bases from J, with 4 bases between. CDR1 is KGHSH, CDR2 LQKENI, per germline. The CDR3 runs to 11 residues. CDR3 in DNA: TGTGCCAGCTCACCAGGGAATGGCTACACCTTC. Protein sequence: CASSPGNGYTF.

The chain joins TRBV28 to TRBJ2-1; TRBD2 matches at 8 bases. The CDR3 runs 16 residues. V shed 7 bases and J 2 bases; nucleotides not matched to a gene: 10. CDR1 MDHEN and CDR2 SYDVKM come from the germline V gene. Here the CDR3 reads CASTEGSGGTYNEQFF. The CDR3 DNA sequence: TGTGCCAGCACCGAGGGGAGCGGGGGAACCTACAATGAGCAGTTCTTC.

The chain recombines TRBV29-1 with TRBJ2-7; 7 bases line up with TRBD1. CDR3 length: 13 amino acids. J gave up 3 bases and V 4 bases, and 6 bases lay outside the gene matches. CDR1 is SQVTM and CDR2 is ANQGSEA in the germline V gene. The CDR3 DNA is TGCAGCGTTGGGGGACAGAGAAACTACGAGCAGTACTTC. This encodes CSVGGQRNYEQYF.

The chain employs TRBV9 and TRBJ1-3; D not certain. Between the trimmed V and J ends, which lost 0 bases and 8 bases, there was a span of 9 bases. Germline loops: CDR1 SGDLS, CDR2 YYNGEE. The CDR3 is 13 residues long. The DNA of the CDR3 is TGTGCCAGCAGCGTAGGTCGGCCGGACACCATATATTTT. Translation gives CASSVGRPDTIYF.

J is TRBJ2-1 and V is TRBV7-3, with 8 bases aligning to TRBD1. J was trimmed by 10 bases and V by 5 bases; bases with no gene match: 7. CDR3 length: 13 amino acids. Looked up from germline, CDR1 is SGHTA and CDR2 is FQGTGA. The DNA of the CDR3 is TGTGCCAGCAGCCCAGGGACAGGCCGGGAGCAGTTCTTC. The encoded protein is CASSPGTGREQFF.

This clonotype showed up just once. The V and J genes are TRBV29-1 and TRBJ2-3; D unclear. Germline V gives CDR1 SQVTM, CDR2 ANQGSEA. V dropped 5 bases and J dropped 2 bases, with 11 bases sitting between them. The CDR3 is 13 residues long. The CDR3 is CSVRVGNTDTQYF. In DNA, the CDR3 is TGCAGCGTTCGGGTGGGCAACACAGATACGCAGTATTTT.

The chain joins TRBV5-1 to TRBJ1-1, with 7 bases fitting TRBD1. CDR1 and CDR2 (germline): SGHRS, YFSETQ. V shed 6 bases and J 1 base; nucleotides not matched to a gene: 6. The CDR3 is 14 amino acids. CDR3 region: CASNPGQQNTEAFF. The CDR3 DNA sequence: TGCGCCAGCAACCCGGGACAGCAGAACACTGAAGCTTTCTTT.

The rearrangement uses TRBV13 and TRBJ1-2; TRBD1 matches 7 bases. The CDR3 runs to 17 residues. From germline, CDR1 is PRHDT and CDR2 FYEKMQ (reference sequence). Trimming removed 5 bases from V and 1 base from J; junction bases left unmatched: 13. The CDR3 region is CASSIRQGGALNYGYTF. As DNA, the CDR3 is TGTGCCAGCAGCATACGACAGGGAGGGGCCCTTAACTATGGCTACACCTTC.

The J gene is TRBJ1-1, the V gene TRBV10-3; 11 nucleotides agree with TRBD1. Germline V CDR1 and CDR2: ENHRY, SYGVKD. J was trimmed by 7 bases and V by 10 bases; bases with no gene match: 8. CDR3 length: 13 residues. As DNA, the CDR3 is TGTGCCACCTCGGACAGGGGGCTGGATGAAGCTTTCTTT. Translation: CATSDRGLDEAFF.

V is TRBV9 and J is TRBJ2-3; 10 bases agree with TRBD2. The CDR3 runs to 15 residues. V was pared by 2 bases and J by 5 bases, with 5 bases of the junction left unmatched. Germline V gives CDR1 SGDLS, CDR2 YYNGEE. The CDR3 sequence is CASSVTSGEKDTQYF. In nucleotides, the CDR3 is TGTGCCAGCAGCGTCACTAGCGGGGAGAAAGATACGCAGTATTTT.